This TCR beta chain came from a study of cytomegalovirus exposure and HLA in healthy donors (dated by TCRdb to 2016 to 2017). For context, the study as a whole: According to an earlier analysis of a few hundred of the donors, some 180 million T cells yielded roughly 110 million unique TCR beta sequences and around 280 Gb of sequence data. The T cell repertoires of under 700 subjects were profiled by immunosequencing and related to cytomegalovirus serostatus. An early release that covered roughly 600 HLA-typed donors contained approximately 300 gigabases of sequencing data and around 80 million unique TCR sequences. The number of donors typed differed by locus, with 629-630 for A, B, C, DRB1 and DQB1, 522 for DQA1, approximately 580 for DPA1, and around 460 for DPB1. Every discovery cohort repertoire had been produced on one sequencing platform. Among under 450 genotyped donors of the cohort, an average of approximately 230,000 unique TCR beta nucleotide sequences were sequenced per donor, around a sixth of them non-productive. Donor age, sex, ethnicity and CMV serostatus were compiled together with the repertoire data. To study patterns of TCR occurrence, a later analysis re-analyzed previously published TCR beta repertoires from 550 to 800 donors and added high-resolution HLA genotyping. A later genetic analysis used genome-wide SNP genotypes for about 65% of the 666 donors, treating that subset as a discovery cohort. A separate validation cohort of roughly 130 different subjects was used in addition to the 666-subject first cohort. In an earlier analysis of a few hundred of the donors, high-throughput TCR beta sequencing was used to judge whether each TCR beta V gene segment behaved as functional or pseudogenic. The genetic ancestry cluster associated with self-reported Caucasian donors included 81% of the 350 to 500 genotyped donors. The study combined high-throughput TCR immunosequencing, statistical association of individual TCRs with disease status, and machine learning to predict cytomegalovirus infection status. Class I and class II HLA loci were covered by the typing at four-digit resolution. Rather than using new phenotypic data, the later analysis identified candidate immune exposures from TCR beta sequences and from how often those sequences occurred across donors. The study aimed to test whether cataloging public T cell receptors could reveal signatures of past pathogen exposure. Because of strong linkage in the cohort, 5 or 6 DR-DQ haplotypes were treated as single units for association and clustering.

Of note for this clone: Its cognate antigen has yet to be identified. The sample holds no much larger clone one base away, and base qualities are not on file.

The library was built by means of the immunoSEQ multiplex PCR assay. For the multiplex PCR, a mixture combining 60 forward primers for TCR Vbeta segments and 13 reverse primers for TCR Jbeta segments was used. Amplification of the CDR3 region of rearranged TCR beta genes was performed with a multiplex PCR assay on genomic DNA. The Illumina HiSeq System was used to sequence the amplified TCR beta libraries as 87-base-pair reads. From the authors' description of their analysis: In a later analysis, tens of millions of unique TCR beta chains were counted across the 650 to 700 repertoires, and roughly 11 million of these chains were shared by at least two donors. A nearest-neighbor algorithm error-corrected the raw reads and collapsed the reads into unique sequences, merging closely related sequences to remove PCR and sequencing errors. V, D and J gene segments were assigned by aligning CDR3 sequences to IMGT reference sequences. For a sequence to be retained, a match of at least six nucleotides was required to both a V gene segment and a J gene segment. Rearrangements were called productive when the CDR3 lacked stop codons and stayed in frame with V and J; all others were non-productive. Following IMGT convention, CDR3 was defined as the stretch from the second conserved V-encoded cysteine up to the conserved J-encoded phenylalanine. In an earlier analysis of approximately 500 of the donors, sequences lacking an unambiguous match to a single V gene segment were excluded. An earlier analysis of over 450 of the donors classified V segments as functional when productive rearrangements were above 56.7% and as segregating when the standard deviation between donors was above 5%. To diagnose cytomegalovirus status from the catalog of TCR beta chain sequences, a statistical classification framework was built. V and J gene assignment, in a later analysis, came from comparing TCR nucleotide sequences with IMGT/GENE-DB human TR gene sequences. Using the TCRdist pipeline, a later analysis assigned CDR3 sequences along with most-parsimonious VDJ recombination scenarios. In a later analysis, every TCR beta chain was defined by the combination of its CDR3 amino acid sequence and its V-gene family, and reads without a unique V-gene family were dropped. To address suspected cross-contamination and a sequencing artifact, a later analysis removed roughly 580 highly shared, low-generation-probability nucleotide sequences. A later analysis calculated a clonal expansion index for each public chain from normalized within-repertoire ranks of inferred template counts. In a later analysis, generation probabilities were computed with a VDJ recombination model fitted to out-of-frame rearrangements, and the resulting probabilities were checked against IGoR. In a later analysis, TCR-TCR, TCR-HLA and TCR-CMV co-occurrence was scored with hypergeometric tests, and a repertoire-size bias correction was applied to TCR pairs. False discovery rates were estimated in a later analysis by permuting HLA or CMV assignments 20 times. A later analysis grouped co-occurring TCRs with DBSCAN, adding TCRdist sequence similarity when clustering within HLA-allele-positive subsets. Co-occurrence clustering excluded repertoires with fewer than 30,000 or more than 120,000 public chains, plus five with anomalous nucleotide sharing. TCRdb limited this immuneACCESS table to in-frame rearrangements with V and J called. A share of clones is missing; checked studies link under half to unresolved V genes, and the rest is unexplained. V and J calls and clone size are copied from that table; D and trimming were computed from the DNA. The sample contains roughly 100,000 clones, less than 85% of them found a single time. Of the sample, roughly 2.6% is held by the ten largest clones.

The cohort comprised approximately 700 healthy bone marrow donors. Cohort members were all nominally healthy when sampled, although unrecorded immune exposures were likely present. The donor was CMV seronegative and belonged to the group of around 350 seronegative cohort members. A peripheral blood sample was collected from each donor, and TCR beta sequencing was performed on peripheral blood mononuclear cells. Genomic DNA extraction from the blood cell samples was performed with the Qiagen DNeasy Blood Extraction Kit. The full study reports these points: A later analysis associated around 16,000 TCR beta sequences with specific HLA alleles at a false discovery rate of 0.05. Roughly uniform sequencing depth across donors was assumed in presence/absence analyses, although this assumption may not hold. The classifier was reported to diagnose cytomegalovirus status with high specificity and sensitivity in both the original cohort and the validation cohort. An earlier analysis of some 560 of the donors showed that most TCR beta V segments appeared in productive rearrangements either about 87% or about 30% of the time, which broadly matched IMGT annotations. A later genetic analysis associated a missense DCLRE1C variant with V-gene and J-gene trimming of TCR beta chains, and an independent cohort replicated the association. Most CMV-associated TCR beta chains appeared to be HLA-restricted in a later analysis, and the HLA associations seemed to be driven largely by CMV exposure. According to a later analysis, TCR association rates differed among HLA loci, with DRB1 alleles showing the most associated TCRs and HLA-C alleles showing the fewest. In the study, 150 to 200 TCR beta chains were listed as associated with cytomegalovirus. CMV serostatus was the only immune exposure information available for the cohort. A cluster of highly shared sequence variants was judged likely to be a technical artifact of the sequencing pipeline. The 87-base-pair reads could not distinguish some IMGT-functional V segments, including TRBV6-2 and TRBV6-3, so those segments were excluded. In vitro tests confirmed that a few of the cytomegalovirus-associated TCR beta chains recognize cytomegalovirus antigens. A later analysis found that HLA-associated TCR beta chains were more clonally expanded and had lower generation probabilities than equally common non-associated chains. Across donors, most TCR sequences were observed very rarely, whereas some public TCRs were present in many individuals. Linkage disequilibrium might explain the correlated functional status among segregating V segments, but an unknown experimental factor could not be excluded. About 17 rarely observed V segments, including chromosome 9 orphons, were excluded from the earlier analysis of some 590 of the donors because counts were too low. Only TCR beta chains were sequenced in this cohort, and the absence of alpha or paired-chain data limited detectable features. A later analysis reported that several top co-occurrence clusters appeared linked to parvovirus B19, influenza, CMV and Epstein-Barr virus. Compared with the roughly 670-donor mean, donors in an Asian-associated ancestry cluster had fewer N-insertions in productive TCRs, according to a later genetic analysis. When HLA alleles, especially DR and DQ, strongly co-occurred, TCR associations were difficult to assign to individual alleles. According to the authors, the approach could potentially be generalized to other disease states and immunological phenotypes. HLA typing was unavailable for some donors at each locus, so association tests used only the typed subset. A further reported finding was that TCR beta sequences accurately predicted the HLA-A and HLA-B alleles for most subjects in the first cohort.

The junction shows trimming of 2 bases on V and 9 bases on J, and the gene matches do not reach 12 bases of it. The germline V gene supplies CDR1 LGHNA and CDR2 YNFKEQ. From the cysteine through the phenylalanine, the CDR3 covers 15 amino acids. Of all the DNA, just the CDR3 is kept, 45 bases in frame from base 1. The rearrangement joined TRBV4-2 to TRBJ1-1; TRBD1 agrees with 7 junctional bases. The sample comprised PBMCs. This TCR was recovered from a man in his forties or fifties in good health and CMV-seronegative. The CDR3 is CASSQNYQGDFKAFF. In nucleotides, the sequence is TGTGCCAGCAGCCAAAACTACCAGGGGGATTTTAAAGCTTTCTTT.